This is a list of T cell receptor beta chains from one sample in a study of cytomegalovirus exposure and HLA in healthy donors. Libraries were prepared by immunoSEQ multiplex PCR; TCRdb keeps only in-frame clonotypes and omits some of them. Of about 140,000 clones listed, roughly 73% are singletons. Material: PBMCs. Every receptor here comes from a male donor in good health and CMV-seronegative. Each CDR3 is given with its conserved first and last residue. The D gene is left open where the match is weak. Clone size is shown for a subset of rows, as once, few, many or a class of expanded clone.

size	D	V	length	J	DNA	CDR3
.	TRBD1	TRBV7-2	14	TRBJ2-5	TGTGCCAGCAGCTCCCAGGGGGTCCAAGAGACCCAGTACTTC	CASSSQGVQETQYF
.	.	TRBV5-1	13	TRBJ2-5	TGCGCCAGCAGCTTCACAGGGATAGAGACCCAGTACTTC	CASSFTGIETQYF
.	.	TRBV5-1	14	TRBJ2-7	TGCGCCAGCAGCGACCCCCGGGACTCCTACGAGCAGTACTTC	CASSDPRDSYEQYF
.	.	TRBV11-2	16	TRBJ2-3	TGTGCCAGCACCTCAAGGGAGGACCGAGACACAGATACGCAGTATTTT	CASTSREDRDTDTQYF
.	.	TRBV15	12	TRBJ2-3	TGTGCCACCAGCAGAGACCAACACAGGGTATCTTTT	CATSRDQHRVSF
few	.	TRBV7-9	18	TRBJ1-6	TGTGCCAGCAGCGCCCCAGCGGGGGGTGGCTCCTATAATTCACCCCTCCACTTT	CASSAPAGGGSYNSPLHF
few	.	TRBV19	15	TRBJ1-4	TGTGCCAGTAGTACCCGGGGGGGACGCAATGAAAAACTGTTTTTT	CASSTRGGRNEKLFF
.	.	TRBV27	13	TRBJ1-5	TGTGCCAGCAGTATCCGCGAGAATCAGCCCCAGCATTTT	CASSIRENQPQHF
.	.	TRBV5-1	17	TRBJ2-2	TGCGCCAGCAGCTTCTCACAGGGCACTCTGCCCACCGGGGAGCTGTTTTTT	CASSFSQGTLPTGELFF
.	.	TRBV6-1	14	TRBJ1-1	TGTGCCAGCAGTAAACGGGGGATGAACACTGAAGCTTTCTTT	CASSKRGMNTEAFF
.	.	TRBV5-1	17	TRBJ1-1	TGCGCCAGCAGCCCCGCCGGAACAGGGAGAGCGAACACTGAAGCTTTCTTT	CASSPAGTGRANTEAFF
few	.	TRBV29-1	12	TRBJ2-5	TGCAGCGTTGAGAGGGCAGAAGAGACCCAGTACTTC	CSVERAEETQYF
once	TRBD2	TRBV30	16	TRBJ2-3	TGTGCCTGGAGTCGCGGACTAGCGGCTAGCACAGATACGCAGTATTTT	CAWSRGLAASTDTQYF
.	.	TRBV23-1	14	TRBJ2-1	TGCGCCAGCAGTCAATCGTCGGGAATTGATGAGCAGTTCTTC	CASSQSSGIDEQFF
.	TRBD1	TRBV7-3	16	TRBJ2-3	TGTGCCAGCAGCTTAAACGGACAGGGGGCGGGCGACACGCAGTATTTT	CASSLNGQGAGDTQYF
.	.	TRBV30	14	TRBJ2-7	TGTGCCTGGAGTGTACCCAGGGTCTCCTACGAGCAGTACTTC	CAWSVPRVSYEQYF
once	.	TRBV7-2	14	TRBJ1-2	TGTGCCAGCAGCTTAGTACAGGGTGCCTATGGCTACACCTTC	CASSLVQGAYGYTF
few	.	TRBV2	14	TRBJ1-1	TGTGCCAGCAGCGTACAGGGCTCAGACACTGAAGCTTTCTTT	CASSVQGSDTEAFF
once	TRBD1	TRBV6-5	15	TRBJ1-5	TGTGCCAGCAGTCCCCGGGACAGGGCTTATCAGCCCCAGCATTTT	CASSPRDRAYQPQHF
.	TRBD1	TRBV2	14	TRBJ1-2	TGTGCCAGCAGGGGACGAAGACAGGGGGATGGCTACACCTTC	CASRGRRQGDGYTF
.	.	TRBV4-3	12	TRBJ1-2	TGCGCCAGCAGCCAATACAGCTATGGCTACACCTTC	CASSQYSYGYTF
.	TRBD1	TRBV19	14	TRBJ2-7	TGTGCCAGTACCACGACAGGGGCAGCCTACGAGCAGTACTTC	CASTTTGAAYEQYF
.	.	TRBV5-1	17	TRBJ2-1	TGCGCCAGCAGCTTGAAGGGACAAAGTAGCCCCTACAATGAGCAGTTCTTC	CASSLKGQSSPYNEQFF